A single sample gave rise to the 16 T cell receptor beta chains below, sequenced in a study of T cells after yellow fever vaccination. TCRdb processed the 5' RACE reads anew with MiXCR; each CDR3 protein has one entry. The data show about 350,000 distinct CDR3 sequences, with roughly 4.3% seen just once and just under 25% held by the top ten. The source was PBMCs, collected 5 days after the yellow fever booster vaccination. The source of these receptors is a man between 18 and 35 years old who received the YFV17D yellow fever vaccine.

The rearrangement uses TRBV9 and TRBJ1-6; D may be TRBD1 (5 bases). This CDR3 region has 14 residues. Trimming removed 4 bases at V and 10 bases at J, with 15 bases between. In germline, CDR1 is SGDLS, CDR2 YYNGEE. In DNA, the CDR3 is TGTGCCAGCAGCTCGCAGGGTCGGGACTCACCCCTCCACTTT. Its protein is CASSSQGRDSPLHF.

This clonotype has a count of ten or more. The chain carries TRBV5-5 and TRBJ2-7; maybe TRBD2 (5 bases). The CDR3 extends over 14 amino acids. Germline V CDR1 and CDR2: SGHKS, YYEKEE (reference sequence). Deletions cut 4 bases from V and 7 bases from J, with 18 bases between. CDR3 protein: CASSQLAPPGEQYV. DNA for the CDR3: TGTGCCAGCAGCCAGCTAGCCCCCCCGGGGGAGCAGTACGTC.

This clonotype was counted ten times or more. The V and J genes are TRBV20-1 and TRBJ2-7; TRBD2 is a possible D gene (6 bases). Trimming took 4 bases from V and 4 from J, leaving 14 bases between them. The CDR3 runs 13 residues. Germline-derived CDR1 and CDR2 are DFQATT and SNEGSKA (reference sequence). The CDR3 DNA follows: TGCAGTGCTATTCTAGCGAATCGGTACGAGCAGTACTTC. It codes for CSAILANRYEQYF.

The rearrangement uses TRBV5-1 and TRBJ2-2; 9 nucleotides align to TRBD1. CDR3 size: 14 residues. The junction had 5 bases not matched to a gene; V was cut back by 4 bases and J by 7 bases. Germline V gene lookup returns CDR1 SGHRS and CDR2 YFSETQ. The CDR3 reads CASSQDRGFGELFF. CDR3 sequence (DNA): TGCGCCAGCAGCCAAGACAGGGGGTTCGGGGAGCTGTTTTTT.

V gene TRBV11-2 combines with J gene TRBJ2-5; D may be TRBD1 (5 bases). There are 15 residues in the CDR3. V lost 5 bases and J lost 5, with 18 bases in between. CDR1 is SGHAT and CDR2 is FQNNGV in the germline V gene. CDR3 sequence reads: CASSLGVGRRETQYF. CDR3 DNA: TGTGCCAGCAGCCTAGGGGTTGGTCGAAGGGAGACCCAGTACTTC.

This clonotype was seen repeatedly, ten times or more. V and J are TRBV3-1 and TRBJ1-1; D might be TRBD1 (6 bases). CDR3 length equals 17 residues. Germline assignment: CDR1 LGHDT and CDR2 YNNKEL (reference sequence). Trimming took 1 base from V and 5 from J, leaving 20 bases between them. This CDR3 reads CASSQVPGGGARTEAFF. Here the CDR3 DNA reads TGTGCCAGCAGCCAAGTTCCGGGAGGGGGAGCGAGGACTGAAGCTTTCTTT.

At least ten counts were recorded for this clonotype. V usage is TRBV5-5 and J usage is TRBJ1-4; TRBD1 aligns across 7 bases. This CDR3 is 16 amino acids long. J was trimmed by 3 bases and V by 2 bases; bases with no gene match: 7. Germline CDR1 and CDR2: SGHKS and YYEKEE (reference sequence). CDR3 sequence: CASSFGPGQPNEKLFF. As DNA, the CDR3 is TGTGCCAGCAGCTTCGGTCCGGGACAGCCTAATGAAAAACTGTTTTTT. The complete variable domain, with remaining parts taken from reference TRBV5-5 and TRBJ1-4, reads DAGVTQSPTHLIKTRGQQVTLRCSPISGHKSVSWYQQVLGQGPQFIFQYYEKEERGRGNFPDRFSARQFPNYSSELNVNALLLGDSALYLCASSFGPGQPNEKLFFGSGTQLSVL.

The rearrangement joins TRBV19 to TRBJ2-3; no clear D. The CDR3 consists of 13 residues. The V end was cut by 6 bases, the J end by 1 base, with 8 bases between. CDR1 is LNHDA, CDR2 SQIVND, per germline (reference sequence). The DNA of the CDR3 is TGTGCCAGTAGAGCCGCAGGCACAGATACGCAGTATTTT. Translated: CASRAAGTDTQYF.

There are a few counts of this clonotype. This chain links TRBV29-1 with TRBJ2-5, with 7 bases fitting TRBD1. The CDR3 has 13 amino acids. V lost 7 bases and J lost 2; bases outside the gene matches: 7. In germline, CDR1 is SQVTM, CDR2 ANQGSEA. CDR3 DNA: TGCAGCGCTCGGACAGGTAGACAAGAGACCCAGTACTTC. Its protein is CSARTGRQETQYF.

This chain links TRBV10-3 with TRBJ2-3, with 12 bases aligning to TRBD2. CDR1 and CDR2 (germline): ENHRY, SYGVKD. The CDR3 sequence is 15 residues long. Losses at the gene ends were 7 bases for V and 3 bases for J; bases not matched to a gene: 5. CDR3 coding DNA: TGTGCCATCACCCCGACTAGCGGGGGAACAGATACGCAGTATTTT. This translates into CAITPTSGGTDTQYF.

This clonotype has more than one count but fewer than ten. The chain uses TRBV20-1 and TRBJ2-7; D possibly corresponds to TRBD2 (7 bases). Germline V gene sequence: CDR1 DFQATT, CDR2 SNEGSKA (reference sequence). V gave up 0 bases and J gave up 3 bases, with 12 bases separating them. This CDR3 spans 14 amino acids. The CDR3 spells CSARDGGAHYEQYF. In DNA form, the CDR3 reads TGCAGTGCTAGAGATGGGGGGGCCCACTACGAGCAGTACTTC.

The J gene is TRBJ2-3, the V gene TRBV20-1, with 8 nucleotides matching TRBD2. The junction had 4 bases not matched to a gene; V was cut back by 1 base and J by 4 bases. The germline V gene encodes CDR1 DFQATT and CDR2 SNEGSKA (reference sequence). This CDR3 is 14 amino acids long. CDR3 residues: CSARAERGPDTQYF. CDR3 sequence (DNA): TGCAGTGCTAGAGCCGAGCGGGGGCCAGATACGCAGTATTTT.

This clonotype was seen a handful of times. The rearrangement links TRBV5-1 to TRBJ1-4, with TRBD1 matching 8 bases. The germline gives CDR1 SGHRS, CDR2 YFSETQ. This CDR3 has 13 amino acids. The V and J ends lost 7 bases and 3 bases, in that order; junction bases with no gene match: 2. The CDR3 DNA reads as TGCGCCAGCCAGGACAGGGCTAATGAAAAACTGTTTTTT. This sequence encodes CASQDRANEKLFF.

In regard to this clonotype: The CDR3 carries no conserved terminal phenylalanine or tryptophan, so it likely arises from a read error. The rearrangement uses TRBV27 and TRBJ1-4; D might be TRBD1 (5 bases). CDR1 is MNHEY and CDR2 is SMNVEV in the germline V gene (reference sequence). This CDR3 contains 14 residues. Trimming shortened V by 0 bases and J by 7 bases, and 9 bases separated the two germline ends. The CDR3 protein is CASSLSLGGEKLFL. The DNA for the CDR3 is TGTGCCAGCAGTTTATCGCTGGGGGGTGAAAAACTGTTTCTT.

The chain employs TRBV12-3 or TRBV12-4 and TRBJ1-6, with TRBD1 matching over 7 bases. The ends lost 6 bases at V and 7 bases at J; junction bases unmatched: 6. The length of the CDR3 is 14 residues. The CDR3 bases are TGTGCCAGCAGGGCCGGGACAGAGAATTCACCCCTCCACTTT. Translated: CASRAGTENSPLHF.

This clonotype occurred a few times. The chain combines TRBV24-1 with TRBJ2-1; possibly TRBD1 for D (6 bases). The CDR3 is 13 residues long. CDR1 is KGHDR, CDR2 SFDVKD, per germline. Trimming cost V 9 bases and J 3 bases, with 11 bases left between them. The CDR3 region has the DNA TGTGCCACCGGTCAGGGGAACTACAATGAGCAGTTCTTC. It specifies CATGQGNYNEQFF.